The rows below give T cell receptor beta chains drawn from one sample of a study of cytomegalovirus exposure and HLA in healthy donors. Measured with immunoSEQ multiplex PCR; TCRdb has only the in-frame clones, and not every one. The sample lists about 120,000 clones, about three fifths occurring once. The material sequenced was PBMCs. Receptors originate from a man aged 35-49 years in good health and CMV-seropositive. Both conserved end residues are part of each CDR3. The D gene is left open where the match is weak. Size tells how often a clone was seen (once, few, many) or the class of an expanded clone, and some rows leave it out.

length: 15; J: TRBJ2-7; size: few; D: TRBD2; V: TRBV18; CDR3: CASSPPDAGVYEQYF; DNA: TGTGCCAGCTCACCACCGGACGCGGGAGTATACGAGCAGTACTTC
length: 14; J: TRBJ1-2; size: .; D: .; V: TRBV19; CDR3: CASSIGRDYYGYTF; DNA: TGTGCCAGTAGTATCGGCAGGGACTACTATGGCTACACCTTC
length: 14; J: TRBJ2-3; size: few; D: TRBD2; V: TRBV27; CDR3: CASTSGGSADTQYF; DNA: TGTGCCAGCACCTCCGGCGGGAGCGCAGATACGCAGTATTTT
length: 15; J: TRBJ2-3; size: many; D: TRBD2; V: TRBV6-1; CDR3: CASSERTSGGVPQYF; DNA: TGTGCCAGCAGTGAGAGGACTAGCGGGGGGGTACCGCAGTATTTT
length: 15; J: TRBJ1-5; size: .; D: TRBD1; V: TRBV27; CDR3: CASSPWTGGDQPQHF; DNA: TGTGCCAGCAGTCCCTGGACAGGGGGCGATCAGCCCCAGCATTTT
length: 14; J: TRBJ2-2; size: .; D: .; V: TRBV30; CDR3: CAWSVLLRDGELFF; DNA: TGTGCCTGGAGTGTTCTCCTGAGAGACGGGGAGCTGTTTTTT
length: 20; J: TRBJ2-3; size: .; D: TRBD1; V: TRBV27; CDR3: CASSLSPGTGWTPHTDTQYF; DNA: TGTGCCAGCAGTTTATCACCCGGGACAGGGTGGACCCCACACACAGATACGCAGTATTTT
length: 15; J: TRBJ2-7; size: .; D: .; V: TRBV21-1; CDR3: CASSRTGITPYEQYF; DNA: TGTGCCAGCAGCAGGACAGGTATAACTCCCTACGAGCAGTACTTC
length: 15; J: TRBJ1-5; size: few; D: .; V: TRBV7-6; CDR3: CASSQSSGVNQPQHF; DNA: TGTGCCAGCAGCCAATCTTCAGGGGTGAATCAGCCCCAGCATTTT
length: 12; J: TRBJ1-3; size: few; D: .; V: TRBV6-5; CDR3: CASSSGGNTIYF; DNA: TGTGCCAGCAGTTCGGGTGGAAACACCATATATTTT
length: 16; J: TRBJ2-3; size: few; D: TRBD1; V: TRBV10-1; CDR3: CASSETTGVETDTQYF; DNA: TGCGCCAGCAGCGAGACCACAGGGGTTGAAACAGATACGCAGTATTTT
length: 17; J: TRBJ2-5; size: .; D: TRBD1; V: TRBV11-2; CDR3: CASRKTGAGTYQETQYF; DNA: TGTGCCAGCAGGAAAACAGGGGCCGGCACTTACCAAGAGACCCAGTACTTC